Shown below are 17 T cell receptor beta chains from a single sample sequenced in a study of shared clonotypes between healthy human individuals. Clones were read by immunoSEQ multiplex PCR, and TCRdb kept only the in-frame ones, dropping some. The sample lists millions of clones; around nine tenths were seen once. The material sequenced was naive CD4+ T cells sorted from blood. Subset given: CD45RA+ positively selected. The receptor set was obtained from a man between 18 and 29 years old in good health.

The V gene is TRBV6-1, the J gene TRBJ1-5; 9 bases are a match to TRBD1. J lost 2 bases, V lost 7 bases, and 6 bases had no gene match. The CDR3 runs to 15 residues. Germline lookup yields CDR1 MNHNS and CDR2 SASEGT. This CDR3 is CASNRQGVGNQPQHF. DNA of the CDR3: TGTGCCAGCAACCGACAGGGGGTTGGCAATCAGCCCCAGCATTTT.

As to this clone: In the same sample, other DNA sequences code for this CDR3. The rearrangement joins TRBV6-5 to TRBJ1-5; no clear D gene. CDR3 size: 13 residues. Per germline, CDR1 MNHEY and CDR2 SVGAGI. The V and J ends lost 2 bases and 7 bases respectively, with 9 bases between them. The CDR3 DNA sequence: TGTGCCAGCAGTTACAGGGAAAACCAGCCCCAGCATTTT. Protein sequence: CASSYRENQPQHF.

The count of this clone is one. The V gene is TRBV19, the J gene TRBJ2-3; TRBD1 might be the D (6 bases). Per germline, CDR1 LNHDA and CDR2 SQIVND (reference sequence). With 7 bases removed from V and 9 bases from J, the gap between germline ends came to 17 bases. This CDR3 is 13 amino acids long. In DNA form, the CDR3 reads TGTGCCAGTAAAGGTGGGGGCAGGGAGACGCAGTATTTT. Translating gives CASKGGGRETQYF.

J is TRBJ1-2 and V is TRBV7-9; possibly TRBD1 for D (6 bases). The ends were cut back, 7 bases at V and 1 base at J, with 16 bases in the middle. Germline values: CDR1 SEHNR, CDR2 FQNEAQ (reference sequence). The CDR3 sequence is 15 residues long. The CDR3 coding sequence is TGTGCCAGCACTCCGGCGCCGGGACATAACTATGGCTACACCTTC. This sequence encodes CASTPAPGHNYGYTF.

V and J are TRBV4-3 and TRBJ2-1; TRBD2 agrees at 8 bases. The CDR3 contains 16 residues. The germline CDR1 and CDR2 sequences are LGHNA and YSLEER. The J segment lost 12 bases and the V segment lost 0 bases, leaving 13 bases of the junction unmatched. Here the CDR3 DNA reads TGCGCCAGCAGCCAAGAGGGGACTAGTCCTAAGGGCAGGCAGTTCTTC. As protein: CASSQEGTSPKGRQFF.

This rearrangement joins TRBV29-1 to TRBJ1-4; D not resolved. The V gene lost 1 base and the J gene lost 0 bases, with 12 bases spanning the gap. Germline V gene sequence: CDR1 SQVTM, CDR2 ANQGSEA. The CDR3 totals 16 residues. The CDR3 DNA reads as TGCAGCGTTGAAGGAGGGTTGGGTACAACTAATGAAAAACTGTTTTTT. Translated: CSVEGGLGTTNEKLFF. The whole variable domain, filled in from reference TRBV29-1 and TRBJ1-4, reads SAVISQKPSRDICQRGTSLTIQCQVDSQVTMMFWYRQQPGQSLTLIATANQGSEATYESGFVIDKFPISRPNLTFSTLTVSNMSPEDSSIYLCSVEGGLGTTNEKLFFGSGTQLSVL.

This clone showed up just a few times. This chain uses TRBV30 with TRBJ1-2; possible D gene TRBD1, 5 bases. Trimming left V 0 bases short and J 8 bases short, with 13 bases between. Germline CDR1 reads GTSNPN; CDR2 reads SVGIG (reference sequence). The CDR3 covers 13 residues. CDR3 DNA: TGTGCCTGGAGTGTGGAAGGGACCGGGGGCTACACCTTC. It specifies CAWSVEGTGGYTF.

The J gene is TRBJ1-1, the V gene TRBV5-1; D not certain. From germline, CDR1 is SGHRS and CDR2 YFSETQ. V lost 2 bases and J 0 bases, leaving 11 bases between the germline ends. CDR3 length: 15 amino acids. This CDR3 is CASSFGQNLNTEAFF. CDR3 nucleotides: TGCGCCAGCAGCTTCGGCCAGAACTTGAACACTGAAGCTTTCTTT.

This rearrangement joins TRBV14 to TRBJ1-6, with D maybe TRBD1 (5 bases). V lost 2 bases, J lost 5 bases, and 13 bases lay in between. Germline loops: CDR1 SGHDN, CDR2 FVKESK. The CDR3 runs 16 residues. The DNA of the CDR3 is TGTGCCAGCAGCCAACACGGGGGTCCTGATAATTCACCCCTCCACTTT. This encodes CASSQHGGPDNSPLHF.

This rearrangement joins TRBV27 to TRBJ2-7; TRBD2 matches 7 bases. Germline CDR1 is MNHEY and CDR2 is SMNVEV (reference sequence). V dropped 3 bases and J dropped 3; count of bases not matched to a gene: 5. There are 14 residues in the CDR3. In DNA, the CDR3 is TGTGCCAGCAGTTTTGAGCGGGGCAACTACGAGCAGTACTTC. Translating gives CASSFERGNYEQYF.

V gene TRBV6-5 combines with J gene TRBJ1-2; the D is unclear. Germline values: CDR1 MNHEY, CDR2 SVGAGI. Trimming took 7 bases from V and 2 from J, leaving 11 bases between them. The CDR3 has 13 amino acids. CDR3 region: CASTDGPNYGYTF. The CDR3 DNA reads TGTGCCAGCACTGACGGGCCCAACTATGGCTACACCTTC.

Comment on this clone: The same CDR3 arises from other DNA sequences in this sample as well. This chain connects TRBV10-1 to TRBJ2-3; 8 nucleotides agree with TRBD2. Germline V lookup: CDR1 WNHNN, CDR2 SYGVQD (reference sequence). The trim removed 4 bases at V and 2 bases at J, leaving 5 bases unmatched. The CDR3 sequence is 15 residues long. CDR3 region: CASSGSGSSTDTQYF. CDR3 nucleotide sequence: TGCGCCAGCAGTGGGAGCGGGAGCTCCACAGATACGCAGTATTTT.

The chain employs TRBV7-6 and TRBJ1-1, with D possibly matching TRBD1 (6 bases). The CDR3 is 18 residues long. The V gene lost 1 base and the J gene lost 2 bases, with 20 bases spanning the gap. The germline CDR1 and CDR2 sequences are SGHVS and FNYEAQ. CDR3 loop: CASSLVDPEGGKNTEAFF. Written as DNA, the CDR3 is TGTGCCAGCAGCTTAGTGGATCCCGAGGGGGGAAAAAACACTGAAGCTTTCTTT. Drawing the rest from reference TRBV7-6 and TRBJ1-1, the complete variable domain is GAGVSQSPRYKVTKRGQDVALRCDPISGHVSLYWYRQALGQGPEFLTYFNYEAQQDKSGLPNDRFSAERPEGSISTLTIQRTEQRDSAMYRCASSLVDPEGGKNTEAFFGQGTRLTVV.

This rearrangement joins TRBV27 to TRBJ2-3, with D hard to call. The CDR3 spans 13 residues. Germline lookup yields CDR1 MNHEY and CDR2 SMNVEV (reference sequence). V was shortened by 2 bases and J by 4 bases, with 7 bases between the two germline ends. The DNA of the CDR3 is TGTGCCAGCAGTTTAACCTGGGCAGATACGCAGTATTTT. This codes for CASSLTWADTQYF.

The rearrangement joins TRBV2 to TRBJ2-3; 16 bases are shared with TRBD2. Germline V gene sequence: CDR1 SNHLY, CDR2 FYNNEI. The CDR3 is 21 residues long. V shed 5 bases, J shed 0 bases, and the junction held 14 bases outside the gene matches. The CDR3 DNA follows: TGTGCCAGCAGTCTGCCGGGACTAGCGGGAGGGCCCGGGATGAGCACAGATACGCAGTATTTT. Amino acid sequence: CASSLPGLAGGPGMSTDTQYF.

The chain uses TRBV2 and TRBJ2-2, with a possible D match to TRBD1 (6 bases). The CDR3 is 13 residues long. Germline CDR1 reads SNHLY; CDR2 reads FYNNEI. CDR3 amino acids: CANRQDLTGELFF. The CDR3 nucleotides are TGTGCGAACAGACAGGACCTAACCGGGGAGCTGTTTTTT.

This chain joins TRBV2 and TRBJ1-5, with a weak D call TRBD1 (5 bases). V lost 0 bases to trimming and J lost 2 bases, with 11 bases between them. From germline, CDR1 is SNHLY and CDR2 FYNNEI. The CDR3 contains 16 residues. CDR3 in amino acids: CASSEARGNGNQPQHF. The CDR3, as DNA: TGTGCCAGCAGTGAAGCAAGGGGCAATGGCAATCAGCCCCAGCATTTT.